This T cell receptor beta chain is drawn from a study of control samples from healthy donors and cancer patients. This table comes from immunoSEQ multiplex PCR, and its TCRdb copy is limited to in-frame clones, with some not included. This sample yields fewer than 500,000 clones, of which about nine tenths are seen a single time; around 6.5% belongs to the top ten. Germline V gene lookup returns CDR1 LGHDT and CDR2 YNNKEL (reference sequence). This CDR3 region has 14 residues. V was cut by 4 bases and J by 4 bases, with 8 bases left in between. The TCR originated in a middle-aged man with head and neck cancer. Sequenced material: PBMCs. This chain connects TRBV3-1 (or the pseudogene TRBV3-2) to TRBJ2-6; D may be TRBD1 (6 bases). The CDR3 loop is CASSPGVGANVLTF. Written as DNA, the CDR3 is TGTGCCAGCAGCCCAGGGGTCGGGGCCAACGTCCTGACTTTC.